What follows are 7 T cell receptor beta chains derived from one specimen sequenced in a study of cytomegalovirus exposure and HLA in healthy donors (dated by TCRdb to between 2016 and 2019). Library preparation used the immunoSEQ multiplex PCR assay. For the multiplex PCR, a mixture combining 60 forward primers for TCR Vbeta segments and 13 reverse primers for TCR Jbeta segments was used. What TCRdb holds here is the immuneACCESS table cut down to in-frame rearrangements. Part of the clones is not present; checked against another copy, under half of the missing clones reflect an unresolved V gene, and the others are unexplained. The sample table lists 100,000 to 150,000 clones, approximately 74% of them with a count of one. The ten top clones hold less than 4% of the sample. Source material: PBMCs. All receptors derive from a middle-aged man in good health and CMV-seropositive.

The J gene is TRBJ1-1, the V gene TRBV5-1; TRBD1 agrees at 8 bases. Germline assignment: CDR1 SGHRS and CDR2 YFSETQ. The CDR3 is 16 residues long. V was pared by 4 bases and J by 5 bases, with 13 bases of the junction left unmatched. The CDR3 reads CASSPGTGLPGTEAFF. The CDR3, as DNA: TGCGCCAGCAGCCCCGGGACAGGCCTTCCGGGGACTGAAGCTTTCTTT.

The V and J genes are TRBV7-2 and TRBJ2-3, with D tentatively TRBD2 (6 bases). The germline gives CDR1 SGHTA, CDR2 FQGNSA. V lost 8 bases to trimming and J lost 6 bases, with 15 bases between them. There are 13 residues in the CDR3. Here the CDR3 reads CASRGGASDTQYF. In nucleotides, the CDR3 is TGTGCCAGCCGGGGAGGCGCGTCTGATACGCAGTATTTT.

About this clone itself: Compared with germline, one end of the junction differs, possibly owing to a read error. V and J are TRBV6-1 and TRBJ1-1; 7 nucleotides line up with TRBD1. Germline V CDR1 and CDR2: MNHNS, SASEGT. The CDR3 has 13 residues. In nucleotides, the CDR3 is TGTGCCAGCAGTCAAGCGCACAGGGGTGAAGCTTTCTTT. It yields the protein CASSQAHRGEAFF.

J is TRBJ1-6 and V is TRBV30; D is undetermined. Germline values: CDR1 GTSNPN, CDR2 SVGIG (reference sequence). V was pared by 3 bases and J by 4 bases, with 10 bases between. This CDR3 region has 14 residues. Written as DNA, the CDR3 is TGTGCCTGGAGCCAGAACCAGTATAATTCACCCCTCCACTTT. Translation: CAWSQNQYNSPLHF.

The chain links TRBV7-9 to TRBJ1-4; TRBD1 is a possible D gene (6 bases). The CDR3 totals 14 residues. From germline, CDR1 is SEHNR and CDR2 FQNEAQ (reference sequence). V gave up 5 bases and J gave up 7 bases, with 14 bases separating them. Here the CDR3 reads CASSPGRGSEKLFF. The CDR3 DNA reads TGTGCCAGCAGCCCAGGAAGGGGGAGTGAAAAACTGTTTTTT.

The chain joins TRBV4-1 to TRBJ1-1, with D unresolved. The CDR3 runs 14 residues. Per germline, CDR1 MGHRA and CDR2 YSYEKL. The germline V and J ends were trimmed by 3 bases and 0 bases, with 8 bases remaining between them. This chain's CDR3 is CASSQSFVNTEAFF. The CDR3, as DNA: TGCGCCAGCAGCCAGTCTTTCGTGAACACTGAAGCTTTCTTT.

The chain links TRBV5-1 to TRBJ1-2, with a weak D call TRBD1 (5 bases). The V end lost 1 base, the J end lost 8 bases, and 15 bases lay between the germline ends. This CDR3 comprises 14 residues. Germline-derived CDR1 and CDR2 are SGHRS and YFSETQ. CDR3 amino acids: CASSLSQGMGGYTF. The CDR3 coding sequence is TGCGCCAGCAGCTTGAGCCAGGGTATGGGGGGCTACACCTTC.